The next 10 T cell receptor beta chains were all read from a single sample in a study of blood T cell repertoires in COVID-19. Sequencing used immunoSEQ multiplex PCR; TCRdb keeps in-frame clones, though not all of them. This sample has about 24,000 clones; roughly 79% occur once, and the top ten carry under 8%. Source material: peripheral blood. These TCRs come from a man between 45 and 60 years old with COVID-19, enrolled during active disease.

The chain combines TRBV7-3 with TRBJ1-3; TRBD1 matches 9 bases. Unmatched junction bases numbered 4, after V lost 5 bases and J lost 2 bases. Per the germline V gene, CDR1 is SGHTA and CDR2 is FQGTGA. The CDR3 is made up of 15 amino acids. The CDR3 here is CASSEGQGPGNTIYF. The DNA for the CDR3 is TGTGCCAGCAGCGAGGGACAGGGACCTGGAAACACCATATATTTT.

DNA of the CDR3: TGTGCCAGCAGCGCCTTTACGGGACAAATTAACACTGAAGCTTTCTTT. Protein sequence: CASSAFTGQINTEAFF. V is TRBV13 and J is TRBJ1-1, with D perhaps TRBD1 (6 bases). Looked up from germline, CDR1 is PRHDT and CDR2 is FYEKMQ (reference sequence). The CDR3 consists of 16 residues. V lost 5 bases, J lost 2 bases, and 18 bases lay in between.

This chain uses TRBV19 with TRBJ2-3; no definite D call. The CDR3 has 13 residues. Trimming left V 10 bases short and J 0 bases short, with 11 bases between. CDR1 is LNHDA and CDR2 is SQIVND in the germline V gene (reference sequence). The CDR3: CATHKPSTDTQYF. CDR3 nucleotides: TGTGCCACCCATAAGCCTAGCACAGATACGCAGTATTTT.

This clone was counted between two and nine times. The genes are TRBV10-3 and TRBJ2-2; D perhaps matches TRBD1 (6 bases). The V gene lost 1 base and the J gene lost 5 bases, with 14 bases spanning the gap. The CDR3 consists of 16 residues. From germline, CDR1 is ENHRY and CDR2 SYGVKD. CDR3 loop: CAISEFSGRGTGELFF. In DNA, the CDR3 is TGTGCCATCAGTGAGTTCTCCGGCAGGGGAACCGGGGAGCTGTTTTTT.

This clone was found a few times. V gene TRBV5-5 combines with J gene TRBJ1-2; tentatively, D is TRBD1 (5 bases). The length of the CDR3 is 16 residues. Between the trimmed V and J ends, which lost 1 base and 4 bases, there was a span of 17 bases. Germline V gene lookup returns CDR1 SGHKS and CDR2 YYEKEE (reference sequence). The CDR3 DNA sequence: TGTGCCAGCAGCTTGAAACTGGCAGGGAATTCCTATGGCTACACCTTC. Translating gives CASSLKLAGNSYGYTF.

The chain has TRBV2 and TRBJ2-3; D gene ambiguous. The CDR3 loop spans 13 amino acids. Germline values: CDR1 SNHLY, CDR2 FYNNEI. V dropped 2 bases and J dropped 3 bases, with 6 bases sitting between them. CDR3 region: CASSELRTDTQYF. The CDR3 nucleotides read TGTGCCAGCAGTGAACTGAGGACAGATACGCAGTATTTT.

This chain uses TRBV4-1 with TRBJ2-1; 7 bases line up with TRBD1. The CDR3 has 16 amino acids. Germline assignment: CDR1 MGHRA and CDR2 YSYEKL. Unmatched junction bases numbered 9, after V lost 3 bases and J lost 4 bases. CDR3 nucleotides: TGCGCCAGCAGCCAGCCCCGGGACAGAACTTACAATGAGCAGTTCTTC. Translation: CASSQPRDRTYNEQFF.

The CDR3 here is CASSPRTGGNQPQHF. The DNA for the CDR3 is TGTGCCAGCAGCCCCCGGACAGGGGGGAATCAGCCCCAGCATTTT. The V call is TRBV3-1 (or the pseudogene TRBV3-2), the J call TRBJ1-5; 10 nucleotides agree with TRBD1. CDR1 and CDR2 from the germline V gene are LGHDT and YNNKEL (reference sequence). After removal of 4 bases from V and 4 bases from J, the junction contained 4 bases not matched to a gene. The CDR3 runs to 15 residues.

The chain joins TRBV7-8 to TRBJ2-2; possibly TRBD2 for D (5 bases). The V gene lost 5 bases and the J gene lost 7 bases, with 11 bases spanning the gap. The V gene's germline CDR1 is SGHVS and CDR2 FQNEAQ. The CDR3 extends over 13 amino acids. The CDR3: CASSAGNGGELFF. CDR3 in DNA: TGTGCCAGCAGCGCCGGGAATGGCGGGGAGCTGTTTTTT. The whole variable domain, filled in from reference TRBV7-8 and TRBJ2-2, reads GAGVSQSPRYKVAKRGQDVALRCDPISGHVSLFWYQQALGQGPEFLTYFQNEAQLDKSGLPSDRFFAERPEGSVSTLKIQRTQQEDSAVYLCASSAGNGGELFFGEGSRLTVL.

The chain couples TRBV10-3 to TRBJ2-3, with a possible D match to TRBD2 (5 bases). The CDR3 totals 17 residues. CDR1 ENHRY and CDR2 SYGVKD come from the germline V gene. V was trimmed by 4 bases and J by 1 base, leaving 18 bases between them. The CDR3, as DNA: TGTGCCATCAGTGCCGAGCGGTCGGCGGCCGGCACAGATACGCAGTATTTT. Encoded protein: CAISAERSAAGTDTQYF.